This paragraph covers one TCR beta chain sequence. This entry comes from a study of blood T cell repertoires in COVID-19. In the study overall: Some COVID-19 samples were acute and others convalescent; all came from the United States, Italy and Spain. PBMCs, B-cell-depleted T cells, or T cells were the source of the cDNA or gDNA that made up the material.

This CDR3 is 15 amino acids long. Germline V CDR1 and CDR2: MNHNY, SVGAGI (reference sequence). J was trimmed by 4 bases and V by 9 bases; bases with no gene match: 9. Original methodology: Quantification of nucleated cells was approximated via reference gene primer amplification. TCRdb's table, derived via immunoSEQ multiplex PCR, lists solely in-frame clones and lacks some. Clonal size and the V and J genes are those of that table, whereas D and trimming came from the DNA. This sample has some 78,000 clones; about 83% occur once, and the top ten carry approximately 3.3%. The clonotype was recovered from a man in his fifties or sixties with acute or convalescent COVID-19. V usage is TRBV6-6 and J usage is TRBJ2-1; 10 nucleotides agree with TRBD2. Sequencing was performed on peripheral blood. For the CDR3, the DNA is TGTGCCAGTGATACCGGGACTAGCGTTTACAATGAGCAGTTCTTC. This translates into CASDTGTSVYNEQFF.